This T cell receptor beta chain was obtained from a study of T cells in pancreatic ductal adenocarcinoma. Points from the study as a whole: Unique clonotypes were roughly 7.2-fold more numerous in blood than in tumor.

In the case of this clone: Its cognate antigen is unknown.

Libraries were prepared by immunoSEQ multiplex PCR; TCRdb keeps only in-frame clonotypes and omits some of them. The repertoire consists of approximately 12,000 clones, with roughly 85% occurring once and the leading ten covering more than 15%. The CDR3 length is 12 residues. Deletions cut 11 bases from V and 2 bases from J, with 12 bases between. Germline V lookup: CDR1 LNHNV, CDR2 YYDKDF (reference sequence). Surgery without prior neoadjuvant therapy was the treatment of the selected pancreatic ductal adenocarcinoma patients. The rearrangement links TRBV15 to TRBJ2-5; D remains unclear. Sequenced input: PBMCs. This TCR derives from a human donor with pancreatic ductal adenocarcinoma. The CDR3 DNA reads TGTGCCGCCCCGACCGATCAAGAGACCCAGTACTTC. Protein sequence: CAAPTDQETQYF.